The present T cell receptor beta chain was sequenced within a study of blood T cell repertoires in COVID-19. The CDR3 totals 20 residues. After removal of 3 bases from V and 3 bases from J, the junction contained 12 bases not matched to a gene. This clone showed up just a few times. In the original workflow: Quantification of nucleated cells was approximated via reference gene primer amplification. Libraries were prepared by immunoSEQ multiplex PCR; TCRdb keeps only in-frame clonotypes and omits some of them. V and J calls and clone size follow that table, whereas D and trimming were derived from the DNA. The data hold under 150,000 clones, with roughly 80% observed a single time.

The sequencing input was PBMCs or T cells enriched from blood (not recorded which). The receptor was derived from a man in his forties or fifties with acute COVID-19. The chain links TRBV23-1 to TRBJ2-2, with TRBD2 matching over 14 bases. TRBV23-1 is assigned to the ORF class and has an uncertain function. The CDR3: CASSHGTSGSGLYDTGELFF. Written as DNA, the CDR3 is TGCGCCAGCAGTCACGGGACTAGCGGGAGCGGCTTGTACGACACCGGGGAGCTGTTTTTT.